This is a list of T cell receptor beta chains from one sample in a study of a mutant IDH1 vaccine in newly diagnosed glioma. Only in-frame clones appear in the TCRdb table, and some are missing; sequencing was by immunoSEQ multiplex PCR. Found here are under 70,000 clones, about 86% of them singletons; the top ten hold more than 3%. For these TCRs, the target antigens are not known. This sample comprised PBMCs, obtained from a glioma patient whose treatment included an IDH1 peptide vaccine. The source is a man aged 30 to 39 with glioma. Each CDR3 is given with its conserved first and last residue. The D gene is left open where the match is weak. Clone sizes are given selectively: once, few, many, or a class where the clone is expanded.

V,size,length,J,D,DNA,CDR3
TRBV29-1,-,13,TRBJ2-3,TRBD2,TGCAGCGTTGGAGTAGCGGGGGGAGATACGCAGTATTTT,CSVGVAGGDTQYF
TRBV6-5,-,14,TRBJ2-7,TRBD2,TGTGCCAGCAGTTACTCGGGCGGGGGAGGGGAGCAGTACTTC,CASSYSGGGGEQYF
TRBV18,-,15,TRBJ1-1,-,TGTGCCAGCTCTCCTCGGGGCGGGATGAACACTGAAGCTTTCTTT,CASSPRGGMNTEAFF
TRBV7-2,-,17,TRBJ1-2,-,TGTGCCAGCAGCTCACCCTCTGAGCAGGGCGATAGGTATGGCTACACCTTC,CASSSPSEQGDRYGYTF
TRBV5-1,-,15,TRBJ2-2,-,TGCGCCAGCATGTATGTAGGGAGTGGCACCGGGGAGCTGTTTTTT,CASMYVGSGTGELFF
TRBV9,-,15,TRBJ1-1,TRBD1,TGTGCCAGCAGCGTAGGGTGGACAGGGATGACTGAAGCTTTCTTT,CASSVGWTGMTEAFF
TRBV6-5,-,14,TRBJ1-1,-,TGTGCCAGCAGTTACTCTGGTAGGGGGACTGAAGCTTTCTTT,CASSYSGRGTEAFF
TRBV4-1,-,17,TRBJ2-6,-,TGCGCCAGCAGCCAAGGGCAGGTCCACTCTGGGGCCAACGTCCTGACTTTC,CASSQGQVHSGANVLTF
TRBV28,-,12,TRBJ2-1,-,TGTGCCAGCAGTTTAGTGGGGAATGAGCAGTTCTTC,CASSLVGNEQFF
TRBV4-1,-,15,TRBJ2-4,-,TGCGCCAGCAGCCAAATAGCTTATATTGAGGGAAAACAGTACTTC,CASSQIAYIEGKQYF
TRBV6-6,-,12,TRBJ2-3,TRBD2,TGTGCCAGCAGTTACTCCGGGACTAGCGGGTATTTT,CASSYSGTSGYF
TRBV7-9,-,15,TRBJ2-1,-,TGTGCCAGCAGTCTGGGGGTTATTTCCTACAATGAGCAGTTCTTC,CASSLGVISYNEQFF
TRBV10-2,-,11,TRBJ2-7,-,TGCGCCAGCAGTCTTTCCTACGAGCAGTACTTC,CASSLSYEQYF
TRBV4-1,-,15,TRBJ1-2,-,TGCGCCAGCACCTCTAAGGCAGGAGCTAACTATGGCTACACCTTC,CASTSKAGANYGYTF
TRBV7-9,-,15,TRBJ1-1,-,TGTGCCAGCAGCTTAGGGGAGGGAGGGAACACTGAAGCTTTCTTT,CASSLGEGGNTEAFF
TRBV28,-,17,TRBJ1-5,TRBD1,TGTGCCAGCAGTTTATCCAGGACAGGGGACCCGCGTCAGCCCCAGCATTTT,CASSLSRTGDPRQPQHF
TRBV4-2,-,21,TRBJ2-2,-,TGTGCCAGCAGCCAAGTACGGTGGGGGGCCCAGTCAAGCCTGAACACCGGGGAGCTGTTTTTT,CASSQVRWGAQSSLNTGELFF
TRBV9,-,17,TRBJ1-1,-,TGTGCCAGCAGCACTGACCGGGACGGTTTCATGAACACTGAAGCTTTCTTT,CASSTDRDGFMNTEAFF
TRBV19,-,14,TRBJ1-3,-,TGTGCCAGTAGTCGGACAGACTCTGGAAACACCATATATTTT,CASSRTDSGNTIYF
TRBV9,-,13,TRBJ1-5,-,TGTGCCAGCAGCGTAGGGGGAGGTCAGCCCCAGCATTTT,CASSVGGGQPQHF
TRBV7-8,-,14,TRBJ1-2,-,TGTGCCAGCAGCGAAACAGGCTGGGATCATGGCTACACCTTC,CASSETGWDHGYTF
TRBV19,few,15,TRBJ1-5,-,TGTGCCAGTGGGACGGTAGCCCATAGCAATCAGCCCCAGCATTTT,CASGTVAHSNQPQHF
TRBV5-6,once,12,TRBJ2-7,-,TGTGCCAGCAGCTTCAGGGGCTACGAGCAGTACTTC,CASSFRGYEQYF
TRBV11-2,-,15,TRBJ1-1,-,TGTGCCAGCAGCTCCAGCGACAGGACGAACACTGAAGCTTTCTTT,CASSSSDRTNTEAFF
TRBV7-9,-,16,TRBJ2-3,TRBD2,TGTGCCAGCAGCTTACTGACTAGCGGAAGCACAGATACGCAGTATTTT,CASSLLTSGSTDTQYF
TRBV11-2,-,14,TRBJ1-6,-,TGTGCCAGCAGCTTAGAACAGTTTAATTCACCCCTCCACTTT,CASSLEQFNSPLHF
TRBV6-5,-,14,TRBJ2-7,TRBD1,TGTGCCAGCAGTTACGCGACAGGGGGCTACGAGCAGTACTTC,CASSYATGGYEQYF
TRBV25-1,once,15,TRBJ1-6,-,TGTGCCAGCAGTGAGTCGGGACAAGTTCTTTCACCCCTCCACTTT,CASSESGQVLSPLHF
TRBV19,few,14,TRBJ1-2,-,TGTGCCAGTAGCCCGAGAACAGCACAGTATGGCTACACCTTC,CASSPRTAQYGYTF
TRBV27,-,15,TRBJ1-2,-,TGTGCCAGCAGTTGGACCCCAGAAGCTAACTATGGCTACACCTTC,CASSWTPEANYGYTF
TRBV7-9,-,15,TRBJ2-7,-,TGTGCCAGCAGCTTCTGGACAGACCAAGACTACGAGCAGTACTTC,CASSFWTDQDYEQYF
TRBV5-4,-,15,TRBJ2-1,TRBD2,TGTGCCAGCAGCCCGGGGGGGGCGAAATACAATGAGCAGTTCTTC,CASSPGGAKYNEQFF